This T cell receptor beta chain is from a study of blood T cell repertoires in COVID-19. The CDR3 sequence is 15 residues long. CDR1 and CDR2 from the germline V gene are SGHRS and YFSETQ. V dropped 0 bases and J dropped 0 bases, with 8 bases sitting between them. Sequencing was performed with immunoSEQ multiplex PCR; in TCRdb, only in-frame clones are kept and a portion is missing. The repertoire holds more than 95,000 clones, with around 89% as singletons. Sequences were obtained from peripheral blood. V and J are TRBV5-1 and TRBJ2-3; D call uncertain. This sequence was found in a human donor in a cohort sampled during active COVID-19. The CDR3 DNA is TGCGCCAGCAGCTTGGTGTCCAAAAGCACAGATACGCAGTATTTT. Its protein is CASSLVSKSTDTQYF.